A single T cell receptor (beta chain) is shown here with its context. This specimen comes from a study of T cell responses to AZD1222 COVID-19 vaccine. The table came from immunoSEQ multiplex PCR; TCRdb's copy has only in-frame clones and leaves some out. The sample lists tens of thousands of clones, 75% to 95% occurring once. The V gene's germline CDR1 is GTSNPN and CDR2 SVGIG (reference sequence). Trimming took off 5 bases at V and 5 bases at J, with 9 bases between the two ends. The CDR3 extends over 11 amino acids. This chain joins TRBV30 and TRBJ1-1; no clear D. The TCR sequence derives from an adult who received the AZD1222 COVID-19 vaccine. The sequenced sample was peripheral blood, obtained 28 days after the second AZD1222 dose. The CDR3 DNA follows: TGTGCCTGGGTTCGTGTGACTGAAGCTTTCTTT. Its protein product is CAWVRVTEAFF.